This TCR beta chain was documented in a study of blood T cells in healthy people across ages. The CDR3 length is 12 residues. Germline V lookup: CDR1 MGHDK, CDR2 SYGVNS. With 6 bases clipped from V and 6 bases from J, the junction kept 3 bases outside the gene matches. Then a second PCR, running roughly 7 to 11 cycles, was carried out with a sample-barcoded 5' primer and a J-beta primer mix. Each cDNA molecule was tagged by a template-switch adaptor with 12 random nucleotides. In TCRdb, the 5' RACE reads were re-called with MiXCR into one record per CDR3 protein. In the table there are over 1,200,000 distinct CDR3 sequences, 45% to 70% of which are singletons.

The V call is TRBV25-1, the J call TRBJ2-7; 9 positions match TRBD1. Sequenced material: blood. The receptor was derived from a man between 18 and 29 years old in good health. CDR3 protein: CASSEDRGEQYF. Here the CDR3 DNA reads TGTGCCAGCAGCGAGGACAGGGGCGAGCAGTACTTC.